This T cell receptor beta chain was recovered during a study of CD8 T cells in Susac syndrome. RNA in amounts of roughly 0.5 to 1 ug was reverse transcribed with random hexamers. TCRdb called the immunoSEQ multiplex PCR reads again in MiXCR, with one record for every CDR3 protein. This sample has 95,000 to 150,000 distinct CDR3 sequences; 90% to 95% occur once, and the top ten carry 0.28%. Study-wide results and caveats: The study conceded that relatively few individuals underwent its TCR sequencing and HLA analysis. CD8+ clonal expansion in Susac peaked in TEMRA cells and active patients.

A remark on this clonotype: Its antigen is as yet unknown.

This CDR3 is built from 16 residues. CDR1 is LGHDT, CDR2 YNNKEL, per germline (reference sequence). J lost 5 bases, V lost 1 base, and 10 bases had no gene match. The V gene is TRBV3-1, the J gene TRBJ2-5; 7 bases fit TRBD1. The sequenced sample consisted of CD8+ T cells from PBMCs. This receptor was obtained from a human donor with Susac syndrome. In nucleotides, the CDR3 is TGTGCCAGCAGCCAAGTCGGGGACAGCAGTCGGGAGACCCAGTACTTC. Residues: CASSQVGDSSRETQYF.